This TCR beta chain appears in the sequencing data of a study of blood T cells in healthy people across ages. Whole-study results and caveats: Per million T cells, TCR beta diversity dropped roughly linearly as age increased.

On this clonotype itself: Its target is not known. The germline gene is not matched at one end of the junction; a read error may be the cause.

The CDR3 consists of 13 residues. Germline V gene lookup returns CDR1 MNHEY and CDR2 SVGAGI. Caucasian, healthy and from Russia, the donors were aged between about 6 and 90. The second PCR ran about 6 to 12 cycles with a sample-barcoded 5' primer and J-beta primers. TCRdb redid the calling of the 5' RACE reads with MiXCR, one entry per CDR3 protein. The sample lists just over 1 million distinct CDR3 sequences, 45% occurring once. Material for sequencing was blood. The V call is TRBV6-5, the J call TRBJ2-1; D call uncertain. The origin of this receptor is a woman aged 60 to 75 in good health. Written as DNA, the CDR3 is TGTGCCAGCAGTGACTCGAACAGCAATGAGCAGTTCTTC. Amino acid sequence: CASSDSNSNEQFF.